This passage covers 12 T cell receptor beta chains from one sample sequenced in a study of blood T cell repertoires in COVID-19. The table came from immunoSEQ multiplex PCR; TCRdb's copy has only in-frame clones and leaves some out. The data hold about 200,000 clones, with around 80% observed a single time. The sequenced material came from peripheral blood. These receptors were taken from a human donor in a cohort sampled during active COVID-19.

The chain is built from TRBV28 and TRBJ1-3; 7 bases are a match to TRBD1. The V gene's germline CDR1 is MDHEN and CDR2 SYDVKM. The CDR3 runs to 15 residues. The V gene end was trimmed by 5 bases and the J gene end by 3 bases; junction bases not matched to a gene: 7. The CDR3 DNA reads as TGTGCCAGCAGTCTCCGACAGGGTTTTGGAAACACCATATATTTT. Its protein product is CASSLRQGFGNTIYF.

This clone was found a few times. The chain combines TRBV10-3 with TRBJ2-7; 10 positions match TRBD1. The germline CDR1 and CDR2 sequences are ENHRY and SYGVKD. This CDR3 contains 14 residues. The ends lost 6 bases at V and 0 bases at J; junction bases unmatched: 2. The CDR3 DNA follows: TGTGCCATCAGCCGGGACAGGGGCTCCTACGAGCAGTACTTC. This codes for CAISRDRGSYEQYF.

The genes are TRBV29-1 and TRBJ2-7; a weak D match, TRBD1 (6 bases). Deletions cut 0 bases from V and 9 bases from J, with 12 bases between. Germline V gene sequence: CDR1 SQVTM, CDR2 ANQGSEA. CDR3 length: 12 residues. The CDR3 protein is CSVEEPGATQYF. The DNA of the CDR3 is TGCAGCGTTGAAGAACCAGGGGCTACGCAGTACTTC.

CDR3 sequence: CASSKALWGGSNDEQFF. CDR3 DNA: TGTGCCAGCAGCAAAGCGCTTTGGGGCGGGAGCAACGATGAGCAGTTCTTC. The chain employs TRBV21-1 and TRBJ2-1; the table's D call, TRBD2, has no DNA check behind it. TRBV21-1 is deemed a pseudogene. CDR3 length equals 17 residues.

This clone was detected once. The CDR3 DNA is TGTGCCAGCAGTCCCCTGGGAGGGGAGACCCAGTACTTC. Protein sequence: CASSPLGGETQYF. The V and J genes are TRBV27 and TRBJ2-5, with 7 bases identical to TRBD2. Looked up from germline, CDR1 is MNHEY and CDR2 is SMNVEV (reference sequence). There are 13 residues in the CDR3. Unmatched junction bases numbered 5, after V lost 5 bases and J lost 5 bases.

In DNA form, the CDR3 reads TGTGCCAGCAGTGGCAGGGTTCTGCCCCAGCATTTT. Translating it yields CASSGRVLPQHF. The V gene is TRBV28, the J gene TRBJ1-5, with D perhaps matching TRBD1 (5 bases). There are 12 residues in the CDR3. Germline values: CDR1 MDHEN, CDR2 SYDVKM. V dropped 5 bases and J dropped 9 bases, with 11 bases sitting between them. The whole variable domain, remainder taken from reference TRBV28 and TRBJ1-5, is DVKVTQSSRYLVKRTGEKVFLECVQDMDHENMFWYRQDPGLGLRLIYFSYDVKMKEKGDIPEGYSVSREKKERFSLILESASTNQTSMYLCASSGRVLPQHFGDGTRLSIL.

This clone was seen more than once but under ten times. This sequence joins TRBV2 and TRBJ2-5; possibly TRBD2 for D (5 bases). CDR1 and CDR2 from the germline V gene are SNHLY and FYNNEI. The V and J ends lost 8 bases and 5 bases respectively, with 18 bases between them. CDR3 length: 14 residues. The CDR3 coding sequence is TGTGCCAGCCGGAGGACGGAGACTCAGGAGACCCAGTACTTC. This codes for CASRRTETQETQYF. Full variable domain (remainder filled in from reference TRBV2 and TRBJ2-5): EPEVTQTPSHQVTQMGQEVILRCVPISNHLYFYWYRQILGQKVEFLVSFYNNEISEKSEIFDDQFSVERPDGSNFTLKIRSTKLEDSAMYFCASRRTETQETQYFGPGTRLLVL.

The chain combines TRBV21-1 with TRBJ1-4. TRBV21-1 is tagged as a pseudogene. The CDR3 extends over 13 amino acids. CDR3 loop: CASTYHRGEKLFF. The CDR3 nucleotides read TGTGCCAGCACTTATCACCGGGGTGAAAAACTGTTTTTT.

The chain recombines TRBV7-9 with TRBJ1-2; no reliable D call. The CDR3 extends over 14 amino acids. Germline V gene lookup returns CDR1 SEHNR and CDR2 FQNEAQ (reference sequence). V was pared by 5 bases and J by 8 bases, with 18 bases between. The CDR3 protein is CASSPEKSVQGYTF. The CDR3 DNA reads TGTGCCAGCAGCCCGGAGAAGAGCGTTCAGGGCTACACCTTC. Variable domain in full (rest from reference TRBV7-9 and TRBJ1-2): DTGVSQNPRHKITKRGQNVTFRCDPISEHNRLYWYRQTLGQGPEFLTYFQNEAQLEKSRLLSDRFSAERPKGSFSTLEIQRTEQGDSAMYLCASSPEKSVQGYTFGSGTRLTVV.

This clone was recorded once. The V and J genes are TRBV28 and TRBJ2-5; D may be TRBD2 (7 bases). Germline values: CDR1 MDHEN, CDR2 SYDVKM. V lost 7 bases and J lost 5, with 23 bases in between. This CDR3 contains 16 residues. CDR3 nucleotides: TGTGCCAGCAAGGGGGGAGGGCCCAAAATAGGGGAGACCCAGTACTTC. Translated: CASKGGGPKIGETQYF.

This clone was counted a few times. The chain uses TRBV5-1 and TRBJ2-5, with 10 bases matching TRBD2. The CDR3 has 14 residues. In germline, CDR1 is SGHRS, CDR2 YFSETQ. The V segment lost 3 bases and the J segment 5 bases; nucleotides outside the gene matches: 4. Here the CDR3 DNA reads TGCGCCAGCAGCTCCCCTAGCGGGAGTGAGACCCAGTACTTC. Protein: CASSSPSGSETQYF.

This clone turned up a few times. The chain uses TRBV12-3 or TRBV12-4 and TRBJ2-4; 8 nucleotides match TRBD1. The CDR3 length is 13 residues. CDR3: CVSGTGAKNIQYF. The CDR3, as DNA: TGTGTCTCAGGGACAGGAGCCAAAAACATTCAGTACTTC.